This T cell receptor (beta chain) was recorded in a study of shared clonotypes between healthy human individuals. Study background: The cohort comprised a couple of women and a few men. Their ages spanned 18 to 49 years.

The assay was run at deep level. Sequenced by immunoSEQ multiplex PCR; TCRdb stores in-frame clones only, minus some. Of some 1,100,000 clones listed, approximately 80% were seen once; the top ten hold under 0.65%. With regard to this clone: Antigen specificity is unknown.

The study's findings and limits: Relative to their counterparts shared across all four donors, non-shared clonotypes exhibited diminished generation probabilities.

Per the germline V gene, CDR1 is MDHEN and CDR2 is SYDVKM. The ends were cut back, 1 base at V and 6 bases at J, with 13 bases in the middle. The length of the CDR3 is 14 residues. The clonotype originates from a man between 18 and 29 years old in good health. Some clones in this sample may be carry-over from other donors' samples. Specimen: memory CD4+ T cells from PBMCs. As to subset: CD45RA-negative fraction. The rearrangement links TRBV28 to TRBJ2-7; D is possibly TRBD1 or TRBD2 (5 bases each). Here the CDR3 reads CASSLLGVRGEQYF. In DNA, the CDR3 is TGTGCCAGCAGTTTATTGGGGGTCCGTGGCGAGCAGTACTTC.